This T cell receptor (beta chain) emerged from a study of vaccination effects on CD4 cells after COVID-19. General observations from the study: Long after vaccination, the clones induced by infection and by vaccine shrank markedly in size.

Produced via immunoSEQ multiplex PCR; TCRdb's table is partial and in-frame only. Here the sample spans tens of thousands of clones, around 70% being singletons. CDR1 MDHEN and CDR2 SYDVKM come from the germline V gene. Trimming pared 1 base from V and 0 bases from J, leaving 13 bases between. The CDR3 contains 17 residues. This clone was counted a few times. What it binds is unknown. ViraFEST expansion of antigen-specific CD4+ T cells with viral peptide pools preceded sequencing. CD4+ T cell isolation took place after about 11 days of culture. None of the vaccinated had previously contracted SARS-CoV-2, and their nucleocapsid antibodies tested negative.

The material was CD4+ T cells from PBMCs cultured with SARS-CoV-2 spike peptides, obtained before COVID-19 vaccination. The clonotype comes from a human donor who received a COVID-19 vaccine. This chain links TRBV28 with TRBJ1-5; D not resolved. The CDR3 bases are TGTGCCAGCAGTTTATTGGGCGGTCTAAGTAGCAATCAGCCCCAGCATTTT. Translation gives CASSLLGGLSSNQPQHF.